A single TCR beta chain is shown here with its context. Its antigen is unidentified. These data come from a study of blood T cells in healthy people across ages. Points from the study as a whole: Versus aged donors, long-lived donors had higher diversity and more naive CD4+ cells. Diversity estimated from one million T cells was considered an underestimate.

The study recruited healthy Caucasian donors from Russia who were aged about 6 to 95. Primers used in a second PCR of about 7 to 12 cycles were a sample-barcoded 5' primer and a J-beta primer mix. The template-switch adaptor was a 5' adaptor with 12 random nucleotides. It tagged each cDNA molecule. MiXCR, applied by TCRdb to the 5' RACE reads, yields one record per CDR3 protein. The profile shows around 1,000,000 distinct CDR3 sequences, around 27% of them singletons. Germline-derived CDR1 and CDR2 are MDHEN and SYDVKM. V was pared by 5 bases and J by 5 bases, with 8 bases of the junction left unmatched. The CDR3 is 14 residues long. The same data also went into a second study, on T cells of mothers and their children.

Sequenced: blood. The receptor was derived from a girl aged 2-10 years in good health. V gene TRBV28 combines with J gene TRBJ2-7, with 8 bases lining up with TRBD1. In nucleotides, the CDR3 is TGTGCCAGCAGTACAGGGGGTGTTGGGCACGAGCAGTACTTC. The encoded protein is CASSTGGVGHEQYF.